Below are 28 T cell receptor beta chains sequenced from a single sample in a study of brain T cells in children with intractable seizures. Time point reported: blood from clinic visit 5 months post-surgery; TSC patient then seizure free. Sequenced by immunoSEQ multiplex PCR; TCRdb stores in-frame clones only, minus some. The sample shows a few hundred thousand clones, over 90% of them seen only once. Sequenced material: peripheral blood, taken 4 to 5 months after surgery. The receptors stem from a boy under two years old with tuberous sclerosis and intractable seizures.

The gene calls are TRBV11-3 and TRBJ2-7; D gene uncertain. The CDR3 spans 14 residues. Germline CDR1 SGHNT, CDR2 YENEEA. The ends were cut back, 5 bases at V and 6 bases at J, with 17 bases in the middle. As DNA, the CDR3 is TGTGCCAGCAGCCCGATAATGGGCTACCCCGAGCAGTACTTC. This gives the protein CASSPIMGYPEQYF.

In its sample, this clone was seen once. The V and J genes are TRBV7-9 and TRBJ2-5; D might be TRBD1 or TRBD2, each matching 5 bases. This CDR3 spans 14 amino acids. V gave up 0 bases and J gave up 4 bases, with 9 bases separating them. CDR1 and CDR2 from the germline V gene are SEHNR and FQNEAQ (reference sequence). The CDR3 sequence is CASSLAGAPETQYF. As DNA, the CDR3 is TGTGCCAGCAGCTTAGCCGGGGCTCCAGAGACCCAGTACTTC.

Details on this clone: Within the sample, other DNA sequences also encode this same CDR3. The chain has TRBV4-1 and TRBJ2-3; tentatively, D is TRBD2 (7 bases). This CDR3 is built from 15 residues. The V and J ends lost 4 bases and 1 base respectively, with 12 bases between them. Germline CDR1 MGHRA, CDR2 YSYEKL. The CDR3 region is CASSPGGGGTDTQYF. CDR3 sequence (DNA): TGCGCCAGCAGCCCCGGAGGGGGGGGCACAGATACGCAGTATTTT.

The CDR3 DNA reads as TGTGCCAGCAGTTTGTCGGATAATCAGCCCCAGCATTTT. Its protein is CASSLSDNQPQHF. The chain links TRBV27 to TRBJ1-5, with unresolved D. The CDR3 has 13 residues. Germline lookup yields CDR1 MNHEY and CDR2 SMNVEV (reference sequence). V was pared by 3 bases and J by 4 bases, with 7 bases between.

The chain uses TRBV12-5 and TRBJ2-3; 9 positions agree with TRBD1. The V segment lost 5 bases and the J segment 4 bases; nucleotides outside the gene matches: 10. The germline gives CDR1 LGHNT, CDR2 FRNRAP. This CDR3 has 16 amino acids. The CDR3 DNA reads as TGTGCTAGTGGTGGGGGGACAGGGACCAGAGCAGATACGCAGTATTTT. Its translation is CASGGGTGTRADTQYF.

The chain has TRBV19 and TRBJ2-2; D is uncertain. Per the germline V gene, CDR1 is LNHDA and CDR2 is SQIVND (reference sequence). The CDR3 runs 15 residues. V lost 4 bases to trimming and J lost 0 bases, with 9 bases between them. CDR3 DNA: TGTGCCAGTAGTACTGTCCGTCCGAACACCGGGGAGCTGTTTTTT. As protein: CASSTVRPNTGELFF.

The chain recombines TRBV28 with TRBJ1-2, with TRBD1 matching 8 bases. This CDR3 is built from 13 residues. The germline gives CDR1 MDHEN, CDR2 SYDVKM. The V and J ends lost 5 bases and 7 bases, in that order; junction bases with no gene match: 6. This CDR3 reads CASSPAQGGGYTF. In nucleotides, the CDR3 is TGTGCCAGCAGTCCTGCACAGGGGGGTGGCTACACCTTC.

The CDR3 is CSVGQVSANEQFF. CDR3 sequence (DNA): TGCAGCGTCGGACAGGTGTCCGCTAATGAGCAGTTCTTC. V is TRBV29-1 and J is TRBJ2-1, with 7 nucleotides matching TRBD1. The CDR3 is 13 amino acids. Germline V lookup: CDR1 SQVTM, CDR2 ANQGSEA. The ends lost 6 bases at V and 7 bases at J; junction bases unmatched: 9.

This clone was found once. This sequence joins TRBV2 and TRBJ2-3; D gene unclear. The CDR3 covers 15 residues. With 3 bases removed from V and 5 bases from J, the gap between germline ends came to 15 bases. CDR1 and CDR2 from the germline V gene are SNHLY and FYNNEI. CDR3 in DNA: TGTGCCAGCAGTGAGGTCGAGACGTTTGTAGATACGCAGTATTTT. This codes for CASSEVETFVDTQYF. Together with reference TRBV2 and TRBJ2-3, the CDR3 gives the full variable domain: EPEVTQTPSHQVTQMGQEVILRCVPISNHLYFYWYRQILGQKVEFLVSFYNNEISEKSEIFDDQFSVERPDGSNFTLKIRSTKLEDSAMYFCASSEVETFVDTQYFGPGTRLTVL.

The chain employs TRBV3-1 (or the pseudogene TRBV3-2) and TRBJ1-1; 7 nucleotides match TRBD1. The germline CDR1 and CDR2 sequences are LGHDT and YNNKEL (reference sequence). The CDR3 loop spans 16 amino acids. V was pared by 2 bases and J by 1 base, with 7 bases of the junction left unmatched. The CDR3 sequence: CASSQHLTGRNTEAFF. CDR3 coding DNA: TGTGCCAGCAGCCAACATTTGACAGGGAGGAACACTGAAGCTTTCTTT.

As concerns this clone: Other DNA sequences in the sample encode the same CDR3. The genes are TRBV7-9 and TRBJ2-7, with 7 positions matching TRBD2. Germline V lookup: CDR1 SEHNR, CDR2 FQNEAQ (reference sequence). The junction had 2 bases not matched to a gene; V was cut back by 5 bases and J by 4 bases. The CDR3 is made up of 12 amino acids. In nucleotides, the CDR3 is TGTGCCAGCAGCCCGGGGGGATACGAGCAGTACTTC. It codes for CASSPGGYEQYF. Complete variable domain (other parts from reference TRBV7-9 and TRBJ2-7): DTGVSQNPRHKITKRGQNVTFRCDPISEHNRLYWYRQTLGQGPEFLTYFQNEAQLEKSRLLSDRFSAERPKGSFSTLEIQRTEQGDSAMYLCASSPGGYEQYFGPGTRLTVT.

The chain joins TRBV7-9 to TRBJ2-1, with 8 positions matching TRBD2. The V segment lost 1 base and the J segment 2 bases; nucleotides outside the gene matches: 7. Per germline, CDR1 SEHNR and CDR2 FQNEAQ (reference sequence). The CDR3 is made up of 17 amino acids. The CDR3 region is CASSLEAGRAPYNEQFF. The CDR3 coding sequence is TGTGCCAGCAGCTTAGAGGCCGGGAGGGCACCCTACAATGAGCAGTTCTTC.

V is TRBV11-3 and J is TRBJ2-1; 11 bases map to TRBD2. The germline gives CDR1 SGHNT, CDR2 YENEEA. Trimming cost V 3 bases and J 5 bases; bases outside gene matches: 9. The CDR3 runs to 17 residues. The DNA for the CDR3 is TGTGCCAGCAGCTTCCATACGACTAGCGGGATTGACAATGAGCAGTTCTTC. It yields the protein CASSFHTTSGIDNEQFF.

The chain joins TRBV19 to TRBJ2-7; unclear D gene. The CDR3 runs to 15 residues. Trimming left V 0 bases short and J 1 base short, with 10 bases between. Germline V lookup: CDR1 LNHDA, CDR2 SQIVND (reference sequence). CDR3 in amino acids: CASSIDLSSSYEQYF. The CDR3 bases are TGTGCCAGTAGTATAGATCTATCGAGTTCCTACGAGCAGTACTTC. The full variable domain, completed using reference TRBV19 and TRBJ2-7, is DGGITQSPKYLFRKEGQNVTLSCEQNLNHDAMYWYRQDPGQGLRLIYYSQIVNDFQKGDIAEGYSVSREKKESFPLTVTSAQKNPTAFYLCASSIDLSSSYEQYFGPGTRLTVT.

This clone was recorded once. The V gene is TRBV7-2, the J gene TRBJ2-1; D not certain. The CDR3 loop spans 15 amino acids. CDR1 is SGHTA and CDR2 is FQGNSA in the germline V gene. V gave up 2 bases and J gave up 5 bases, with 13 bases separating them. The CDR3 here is CASSLPGRGHNEQFF. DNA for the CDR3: TGTGCCAGCAGCTTACCGGGCCGCGGCCACAATGAGCAGTTCTTC.

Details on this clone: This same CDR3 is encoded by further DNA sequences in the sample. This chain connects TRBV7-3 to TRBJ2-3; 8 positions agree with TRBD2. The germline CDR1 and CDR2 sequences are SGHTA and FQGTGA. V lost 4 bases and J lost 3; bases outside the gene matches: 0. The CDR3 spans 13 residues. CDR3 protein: CASSSSGTDTQYF. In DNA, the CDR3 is TGTGCCAGCAGCTCTAGCGGGACAGATACGCAGTATTTT.

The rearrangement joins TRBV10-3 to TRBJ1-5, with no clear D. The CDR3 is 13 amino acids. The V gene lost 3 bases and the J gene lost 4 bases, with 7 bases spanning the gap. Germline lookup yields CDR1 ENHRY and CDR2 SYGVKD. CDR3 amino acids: CAISELYNQPQHF. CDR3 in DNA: TGTGCCATCAGTGAACTTTATAATCAGCCCCAGCATTTT.

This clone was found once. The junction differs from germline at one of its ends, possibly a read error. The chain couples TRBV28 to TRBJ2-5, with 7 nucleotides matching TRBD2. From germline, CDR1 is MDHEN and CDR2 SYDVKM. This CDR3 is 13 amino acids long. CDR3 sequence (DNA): TGTGCCAGCAATTTACTAGCGCAGGAGACCCAGTACTTC. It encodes CASNLLAQETQYF. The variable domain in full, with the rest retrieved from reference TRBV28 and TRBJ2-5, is DVKVTQSSRYLVKRTGEKVFLECVQDMDHENMFWYRQDPGLGLRLIYFSYDVKMKEKGDIPEGYSVSREKKERFSLILESASTNQTSMYLCASNLLAQETQYFGPGTRLLVL.

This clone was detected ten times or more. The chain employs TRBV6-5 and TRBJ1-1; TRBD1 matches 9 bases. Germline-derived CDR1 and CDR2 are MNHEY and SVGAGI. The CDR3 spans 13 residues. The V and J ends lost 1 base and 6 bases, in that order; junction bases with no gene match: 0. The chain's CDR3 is CASSYYRGPEAFF. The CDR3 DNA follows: TGTGCCAGCAGTTACTACAGGGGGCCTGAAGCTTTCTTT.

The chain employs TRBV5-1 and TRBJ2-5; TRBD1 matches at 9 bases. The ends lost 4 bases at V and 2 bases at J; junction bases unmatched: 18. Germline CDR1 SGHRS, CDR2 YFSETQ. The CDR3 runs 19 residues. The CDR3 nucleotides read TGCGCCAGCAGCCGTAGAACACTCGGGACAGGGTCGAGACAAGAGACCCAGTACTTC. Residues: CASSRRTLGTGSRQETQYF.

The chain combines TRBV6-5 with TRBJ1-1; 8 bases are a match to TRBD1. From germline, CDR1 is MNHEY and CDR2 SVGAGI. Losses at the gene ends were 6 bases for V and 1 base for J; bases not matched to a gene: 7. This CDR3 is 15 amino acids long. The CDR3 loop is CASRRQGRGNTEAFF. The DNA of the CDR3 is TGTGCCAGCAGAAGACAGGGGAGGGGGAACACTGAAGCTTTCTTT.

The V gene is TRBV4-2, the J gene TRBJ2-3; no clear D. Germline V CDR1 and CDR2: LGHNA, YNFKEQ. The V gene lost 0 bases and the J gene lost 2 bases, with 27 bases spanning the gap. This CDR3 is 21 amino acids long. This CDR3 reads CASSQESPVAGVFSFTDTQYF. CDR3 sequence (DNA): TGTGCCAGCAGCCAAGAAAGCCCGGTAGCAGGCGTGTTTTCTTTCACAGATACGCAGTATTTT.

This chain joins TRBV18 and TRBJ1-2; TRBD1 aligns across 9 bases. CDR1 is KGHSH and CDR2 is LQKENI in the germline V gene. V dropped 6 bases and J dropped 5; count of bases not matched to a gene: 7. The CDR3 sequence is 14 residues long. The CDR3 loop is CASSPGQGWYGYTF. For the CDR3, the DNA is TGTGCCAGCTCGCCGGGACAGGGATGGTATGGCTACACCTTC. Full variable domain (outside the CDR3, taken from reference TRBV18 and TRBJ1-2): NAGVMQNPRHLVRRRGQEARLRCSPMKGHSHVYWYRQLPEEGLKFMVYLQKENIIDESGMPKERFSAEFPKEGPSILRIQQVVRGDSAAYFCASSPGQGWYGYTFGSGTRLTVV.

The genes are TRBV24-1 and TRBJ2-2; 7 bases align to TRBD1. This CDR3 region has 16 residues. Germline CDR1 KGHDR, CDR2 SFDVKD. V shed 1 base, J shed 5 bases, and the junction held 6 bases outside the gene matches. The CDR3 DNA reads TGTGCCACCAGTGATTTTAAGGGGGCAGGAACCGGGGAGCTGTTTTTT. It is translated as CATSDFKGAGTGELFF.

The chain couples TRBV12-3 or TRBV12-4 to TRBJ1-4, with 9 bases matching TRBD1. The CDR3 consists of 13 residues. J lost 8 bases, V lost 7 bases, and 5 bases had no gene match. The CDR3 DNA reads TGTGCCAGCACGGGGACAGGGAACGAAAAACTGTTTTTT. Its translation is CASTGTGNEKLFF.

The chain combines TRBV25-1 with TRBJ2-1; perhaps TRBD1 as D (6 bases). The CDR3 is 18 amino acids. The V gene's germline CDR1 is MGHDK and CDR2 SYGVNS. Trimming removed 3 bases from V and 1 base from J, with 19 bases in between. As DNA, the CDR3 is TGTGCCAGCAGTGATGACCCCCTTACAGGGAGTTCCTACAATGAGCAGTTCTTC. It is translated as CASSDDPLTGSSYNEQFF.

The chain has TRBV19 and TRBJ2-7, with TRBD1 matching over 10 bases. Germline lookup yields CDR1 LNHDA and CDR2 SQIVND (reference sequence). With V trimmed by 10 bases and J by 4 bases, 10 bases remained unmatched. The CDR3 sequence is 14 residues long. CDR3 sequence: CATATGTGVYEQYF. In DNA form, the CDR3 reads TGTGCCACGGCCACCGGGACAGGGGTATACGAGCAGTACTTC.

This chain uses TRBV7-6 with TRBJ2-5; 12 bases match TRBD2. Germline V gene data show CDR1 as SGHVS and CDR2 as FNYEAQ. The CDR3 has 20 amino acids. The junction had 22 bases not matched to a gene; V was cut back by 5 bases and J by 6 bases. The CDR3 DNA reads TGTGCCAGCAGCCCTCGAACCCCTACTAGCGGGAGGTACGGGAGACAGACCCAGTACTTC. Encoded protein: CASSPRTPTSGRYGRQTQYF.